The following is a TCR beta chain sequence with its context. Its antigen remains unknown. Preparing the TCRbeta library involved the use of unique molecular identifiers. TCRdb passed the PCR reads through MiXCR, listing each CDR3 protein once. The data contain about 580,000 distinct CDR3 sequences, 20% to 30% of them seen just once; the ten biggest clones take up 35% to 40%. The sample belongs to a study of T-cell reconstitution after alpha-beta-depleted transplantation in children. This CDR3 spans 16 amino acids. Looked up from germline, CDR1 is MDHEN and CDR2 is SYDVKM. V dropped 3 bases and J dropped 8; count of bases not matched to a gene: 13. The study's findings and limits: Expanded graft clones, several hundred of them, were reportedly the source of alpha-beta T cells about two months after transplant. Among T cells one year after transplant, newly produced cells accounted for most counts and diversity.

The V and J genes are TRBV28 and TRBJ2-4, with TRBD1 identical over 7 bases. The specimen was PBMCs, collected before TCRalphabeta/CD19-depleted stem cell transplant. The TCR comes from a boy in the first two years of life with Wiskott-Aldrich syndrome, due to receive a stem cell transplant. CDR3 nucleotides: TGTGCCAGCAGTTTGACAGATCAGGGGGAACTATACATTCAGTACTTC. It codes for CASSLTDQGELYIQYF.